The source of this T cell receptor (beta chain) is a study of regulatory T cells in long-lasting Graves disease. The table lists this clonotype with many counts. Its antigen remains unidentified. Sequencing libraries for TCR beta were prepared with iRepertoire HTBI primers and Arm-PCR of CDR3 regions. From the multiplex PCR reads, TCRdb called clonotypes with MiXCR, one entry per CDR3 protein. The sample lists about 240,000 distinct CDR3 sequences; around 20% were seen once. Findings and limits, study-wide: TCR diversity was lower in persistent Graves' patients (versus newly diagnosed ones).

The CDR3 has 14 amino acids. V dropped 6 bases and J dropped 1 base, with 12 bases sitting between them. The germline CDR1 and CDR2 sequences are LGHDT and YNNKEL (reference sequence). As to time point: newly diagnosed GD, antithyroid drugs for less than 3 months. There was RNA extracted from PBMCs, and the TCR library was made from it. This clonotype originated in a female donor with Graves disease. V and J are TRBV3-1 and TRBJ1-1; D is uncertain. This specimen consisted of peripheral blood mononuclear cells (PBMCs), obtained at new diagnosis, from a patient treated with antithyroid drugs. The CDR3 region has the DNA TGTGCCAGCAGTCGCCTGCGCCGGAACACTGAAGCTTTCTTT. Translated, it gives CASSRLRRNTEAFF.